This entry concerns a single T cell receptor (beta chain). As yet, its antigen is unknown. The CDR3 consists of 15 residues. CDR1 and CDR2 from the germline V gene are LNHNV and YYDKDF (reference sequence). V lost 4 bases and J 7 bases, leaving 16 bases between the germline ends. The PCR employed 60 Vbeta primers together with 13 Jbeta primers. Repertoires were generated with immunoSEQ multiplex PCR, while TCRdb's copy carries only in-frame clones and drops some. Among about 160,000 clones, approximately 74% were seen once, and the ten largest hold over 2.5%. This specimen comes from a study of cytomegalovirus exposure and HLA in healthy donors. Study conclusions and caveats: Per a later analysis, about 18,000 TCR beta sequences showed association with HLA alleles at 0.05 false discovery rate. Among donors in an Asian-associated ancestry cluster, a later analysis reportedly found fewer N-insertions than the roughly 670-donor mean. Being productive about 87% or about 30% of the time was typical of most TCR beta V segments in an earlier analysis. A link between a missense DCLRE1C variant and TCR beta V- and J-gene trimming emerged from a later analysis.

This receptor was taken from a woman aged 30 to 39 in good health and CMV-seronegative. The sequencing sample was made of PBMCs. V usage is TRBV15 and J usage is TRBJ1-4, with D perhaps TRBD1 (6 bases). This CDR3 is CATSISQGLGEKLFF. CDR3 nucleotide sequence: TGTGCCACCAGCATTTCCCAGGGGTTGGGTGAAAAACTGTTTTTT.